Described below is a single T cell receptor (beta chain) sequence and its context. This specimen comes from a study of blood T cell repertoires in COVID-19. This table comes from immunoSEQ multiplex PCR, and its TCRdb copy is limited to in-frame clones, with some not included. This sample has under 150,000 clones, with around 82% found just once. V lost 6 bases and J lost 4, with 12 bases in between. The CDR3 is 13 amino acids. Per the germline V gene, CDR1 is MNHEY and CDR2 is SVGAGI. This sequence joins TRBV6-5 and TRBJ1-2, with a tentative D call TRBD1 (5 bases). The specimen sequenced was peripheral blood. This clonotype was obtained from a woman in her forties or fifties with acute or convalescent COVID-19. The CDR3 spells CASSGQGLYGYTF. CDR3 DNA sequence: TGTGCCAGCAGCGGTCAGGGCCTCTATGGCTACACCTTC.